These T cell receptor beta chains were read from a single sample in a study of post-analysis software for immune sequencing data. TCRdb itself ran the PCR reads through MiXCR, one entry per CDR3 protein. This table has 600,000 to 700,000 distinct CDR3 sequences, approximately 59% appearing once. Sequencing used blood. These TCRs come from a girl under 10 years old with multiple sclerosis. Each CDR3 is given with its conserved first and last residue. D genes are given only for firm matches. Not all rows give a size; the values are once, few, many and, for expanded clones, a class.

>TRBD2|NA|TRBV4-1|TRBJ2-3
CASSLGSGGAGGSDTQYF
TGCGCCAGCAGCCTTGGTTCGGGCGGAGCGGGGGGATCAGATACGCAGTATTTT
>NA|NA|TRBV12-3/TRBV12-4|TRBJ2-3
CASSWPGADTQYF
TGTGCCAGCAGCTGGCCGGGGGCAGATACGCAGTATTTT
>TRBD2|once|TRBV20-1|TRBJ2-1
CSAAPSGGAGNEQFF
TGCAGTGCTGCCCCTAGCGGGGGGGCTGGCAATGAGCAGTTCTTC
>NA|NA|TRBV12-3/TRBV12-4|TRBJ1-2
CASSDNTGVYYTF
TGTGCCAGCAGCGACAACACAGGCGTCTACTACACCTTC
>NA|NA|TRBV29-1|TRBJ2-5
CSVDLTLQETQYF
TGCAGCGTTGATTTGACCCTTCAAGAGACCCAGTACTTC
>NA|NA|TRBV29-1|TRBJ2-3
CASQDTDTQYF
TGCGCCTCCCAGGACACAGATACGCAGTATTTT
>NA|NA|TRBV7-2|TRBJ1-2
CTSSPEFSDGYTF
TGTACCAGCAGCCCCGAATTTTCAGATGGCTACACCTTC
>NA|NA|TRBV7-6|TRBJ2-5
CASSPEAHLGETQYF
TGTGCCAGCAGCCCCGAAGCTCATCTAGGGGAGACCCAGTACTTC
>TRBD2|NA|TRBV20-1|TRBJ2-7
CSARRLAGTSTSYNEQYF
TGCAGTGCTAGAAGGCTAGCGGGGACTTCCACCTCCTACAATGAGCAGTACTTC
>NA|few|TRBV7-3|TRBJ2-7
CASSLKATGTGSEQYF
TGTGCCAGCAGCTTAAAAGCTACAGGGACGGGTTCCGAGCAGTACTTC
>NA|NA|TRBV11-2|TRBJ2-7
CASSLFPRDGNYEQYF
TGTGCCAGCAGCTTATTCCCTAGGGACGGCAACTACGAGCAGTACTTC
>NA|few|TRBV12-3/TRBV12-4|TRBJ1-1
CASSFTSHPNTEAFF
TGTGCCAGCAGTTTCACGAGTCACCCGAACACTGAAGCTTTCTTT
>NA|NA|TRBV7-8|TRBJ1-1
CASSFGPDRYTEAFF
TGTGCCAGCAGCTTCGGACCGGATCGGTACACTGAAGCTTTCTTT
>NA|NA|TRBV20-1|TRBJ2-3
CSARQGGGIGNTQYF
TGCAGTGCTAGACAGGGGGGGGGTATTGGGAATACGCAGTATTTT
>TRBD1|NA|TRBV6-6|TRBJ2-7
CASSRQGFTYEQYF
TGTGCCAGCAGCCGACAGGGGTTCACCTACGAGCAGTACTTC
>NA|NA|TRBV3-1|TRBJ2-7
CASSLIPRRGGYEQYF
TGTGCCAGCAGCCTCATTCCTCGAAGGGGGGGCTACGAGCAGTACTTC
>TRBD2|NA|TRBV5-1|TRBJ2-1
CASSLEGTSDVEQFF
TGCGCCAGCAGCTTGGAGGGGACTAGCGATGTCGAGCAGTTCTTC
>NA|NA|TRBV5-5|TRBJ1-1
CASFVQENTEAFF
TGTGCCAGCTTTGTGCAGGAGAACACTGAAGCTTTCTTT
>NA|NA|TRBV7-9|TRBJ1-1
CASSHEEYTEAFF
TGTGCCAGCAGCCACGAGGAATACACTGAAGCTTTCTTT
>NA|NA|TRBV7-6|TRBJ2-3
CASSLNWDSTDTQYF
TGTGCCAGCAGCTTAAACTGGGACAGCACAGATACGCAGTATTTT
>TRBD1|NA|TRBV7-9|TRBJ2-1
CASSLGLGDRGASEQFF
TGTGCCAGCAGCTTAGGGTTGGGGGACAGGGGGGCGAGTGAGCAGTTCTTC
>NA|NA|TRBV4-2|TRBJ1-1
CASDRTDEGREAEAFF
TGTGCCAGCGATAGGACGGATGAAGGAAGAGAGGCTGAAGCTTTCTTT
>NA|NA|TRBV7-9|TRBJ1-2
CASSPATGGASYGYTF
TGTGCCAGCAGCCCTGCGACTGGAGGGGCCAGCTATGGCTACACCTTC
>TRBD1|NA|TRBV5-1|TRBJ1-2
CASSLDGRGMLHYGYTF
TGCGCCAGCAGCTTGGACGGCAGGGGGATGCTTCACTATGGCTACACCTTC
>NA|NA|TRBV28|TRBJ2-1
CASSLVNGGLGEQFF
TGTGCCAGCAGTTTGGTAAACGGAGGCCTCGGGGAGCAGTTCTTC
>NA|few|TRBV20-1|TRBJ2-1
CSAGLNNEQFF
TGCAGTGCGGGGCTAAACAATGAGCAGTTCTTC
>NA|NA|TRBV11-2|TRBJ2-7
CASSETGEQYF
TGTGCCAGCAGTGAAACGGGAGAGCAGTACTTC
>TRBD1|NA|TRBV7-6|TRBJ2-1
CASSFGTGPGNEQFF
TGTGCCAGCAGCTTCGGGACAGGGCCCGGCAATGAGCAGTTCTTC
>NA|few|TRBV6-5|TRBJ2-7
CASQTHYAQYF
TGTGCCAGCCAAACACACTACGCCCAGTACTTC
>TRBD1|NA|TRBV5-1|TRBJ2-7
CASSLVGTDYEQYF
TGCGCCAGCAGCTTGGTCGGGACAGACTACGAGCAGTACTTC
>TRBD2|NA|TRBV5-6|TRBJ2-7
CASSLTGTSFSYEQYF
TGTGCCAGCAGCTTAACCGGGACTAGTTTTTCCTACGAGCAGTACTTC
>TRBD1|NA|TRBV9|TRBJ2-2
CASSVDTGAGELFF
TGTGCCAGCAGCGTGGACACAGGGGCAGGGGAGCTGTTTTTT
>NA|NA|TRBV7-3|TRBJ2-3
CASSLWATDTQYF
TGTGCCAGCAGCTTATGGGCCACAGATACGCAGTATTTT
>TRBD1|NA|TRBV10-3|TRBJ2-5
CAIKSTRQGQETQYF
TGTGCCATCAAATCTACTCGACAGGGCCAAGAGACCCAGTACTTC
>NA|NA|TRBV7-9|TRBJ2-5
CASSPGSLETQYF
TGTGCCAGCAGCCCAGGGTCTTTGGAGACCCAGTACTTC
>TRBD2|NA|TRBV11-2|TRBJ2-1
CASSLGRLAGDEFF
TGTGCCAGCAGCTTAGGTCGGCTAGCGGGAGATGAGTTCTTC
>TRBD2|once|TRBV20-1|TRBJ2-5
CSASRGLAGTQETQYF
TGCAGTGCTAGCCGCGGACTAGCGGGAACCCAAGAGACCCAGTACTTC
>NA|NA|TRBV2|TRBJ2-4
CASRATTVLAKNIQYF
TGTGCCAGCAGGGCCACGACAGTACTAGCCAAAAACATTCAGTACTTC
>TRBD1|NA|TRBV7-2|TRBJ2-1
CASSLMGTGGNEQFF
TGTGCCAGCAGCTTAATGGGGACAGGGGGCAATGAGCAGTTCTTC
>TRBD1|NA|TRBV5-6|TRBJ1-5
CASSSGQGRGQPQHF
TGTGCCAGCAGCTCAGGACAGGGCAGGGGTCAGCCCCAGCATTTT
>NA|NA|TRBV5-1|TRBJ2-1
CASSLAGLVWNEQFF
TGCGCCAGCAGCTTGGCCGGTCTAGTATGGAATGAGCAGTTCTTC